Below are 8 T cell receptor beta chains sequenced from a single sample in a study of PD-1 blockade in classical Hodgkin lymphoma. Time point meaning: cycle 4 day 1 (C4D1), after 6 weeks of nivolumab. Following autologous stem cell transplantation, relapse occurred in every patient, and exposure to brentuximab vedotin varied. Assay: immunoSEQ multiplex PCR; the TCRdb copy retains only in-frame clones and omits some. The sample holds tens of thousands of clones; about 81% are singletons and the top ten take 17%. Source: peripheral blood mononuclear cells (PBMCs), taken before the fourth cycle of nivolumab. The receptors derive from a human donor with classical Hodgkin lymphoma.

J is TRBJ1-1 and V is TRBV7-6, with D unresolved. CDR1 and CDR2 from the germline V gene are SGHVS and FNYEAQ. The CDR3 consists of 12 residues. Trimming shortened V by 2 bases and J by 6 bases, and 7 bases separated the two germline ends. This CDR3 is CASSLFSPEAFF. DNA for the CDR3: TGTGCCAGCAGCTTATTCTCTCCTGAAGCTTTCTTT.

The rearrangement uses TRBV7-2 and TRBJ2-2; perhaps TRBD2 as D (5 bases). With 5 bases removed from V and 5 bases from J, the gap between germline ends came to 18 bases. Germline V gives CDR1 SGHTA, CDR2 FQGNSA. The CDR3 has 16 residues. The CDR3 nucleotides read TGTGCCAGCAGCCCCCAATTAAGCGGAGTTACCGGGGAGCTGTTTTTT. Protein sequence: CASSPQLSGVTGELFF. Full variable domain (outside the CDR3, taken from reference TRBV7-2 and TRBJ2-2): GAGVSQSPSNKVTEKGKDVELRCDPISGHTALYWYRQSLGQGLEFLIYFQGNSAPDKSGLPSDRFSAERTGGSVSTLTIQRTQQEDSAVYLCASSPQLSGVTGELFFGEGSRLTVL.

In its sample, this clone was seen a few times. The rearrangement joins TRBV4-1 to TRBJ2-7; a weak D match, TRBD2 (6 bases). V lost 4 bases and J lost 2, with 18 bases in between. This CDR3 spans 16 amino acids. Looked up from germline, CDR1 is MGHRA and CDR2 is YSYEKL. The chain's CDR3 is CASSRGRKGAPYEQYF. As DNA, the CDR3 is TGCGCCAGCAGCCGAGGGAGGAAGGGAGCACCCTACGAGCAGTACTTC.

V is TRBV9 and J is TRBJ2-1, with unresolved D. Germline V gene lookup returns CDR1 SGDLS and CDR2 YYNGEE. The germline V and J ends were trimmed by 0 bases and 6 bases, with 10 bases remaining between them. This CDR3 region has 14 residues. DNA for the CDR3: TGTGCCAGCAGCGTAGCTTTGCCAGCCAATGAGCAGTTCTTC. Protein: CASSVALPANEQFF. Filled out from reference TRBV9 and TRBJ2-1, the complete variable domain reads DSGVTQTPKHLITATGQRVTLRCSPRSGDLSVYWYQQSLDQGLQFLIQYYNGEERAKGNILERFSAQQFPDLHSELNLSSLELGDSALYFCASSVALPANEQFFGPGTRLTVL.

The chain employs TRBV4-3 and TRBJ2-7, with 13 bases identical to TRBD2. The ends lost 4 bases at V and 1 base at J; junction bases unmatched: 4. CDR1 and CDR2 from the germline V gene are LGHNA and YSLEER. The CDR3 totals 16 residues. The CDR3 sequence: CASSPRLAGGSYEQYF. The CDR3 nucleotides are TGCGCCAGCAGCCCTCGACTAGCGGGAGGATCCTACGAGCAGTACTTC.

The chain recombines TRBV28 with TRBJ2-7; TRBD1 matches 8 bases. The CDR3 has 14 residues. J gave up 3 bases and V 5 bases, and 6 bases lay outside the gene matches. Germline values: CDR1 MDHEN, CDR2 SYDVKM. CDR3 nucleotide sequence: TGTGCCAGCAGTCTTAGGGACAGGTACTACGAGCAGTACTTC. Residues: CASSLRDRYYEQYF.

The V gene is TRBV7-2, the J gene TRBJ2-7, with a tentative D call TRBD2 (6 bases). The CDR3 runs 15 residues. The germline V and J ends were trimmed by 2 bases and 3 bases, with 14 bases remaining between them. Germline CDR1 is SGHTA and CDR2 is FQGNSA. CDR3 sequence reads: CASSLISEGLYEQYF. For the CDR3, the DNA is TGTGCCAGCAGCTTAATCTCGGAGGGCCTCTACGAGCAGTACTTC.

The V gene is TRBV19, the J gene TRBJ1-2, with 7 bases fitting TRBD1. Germline V gene data show CDR1 as LNHDA and CDR2 as SQIVND (reference sequence). J lost 2 bases, V lost 8 bases, and 8 bases had no gene match. The CDR3 covers 14 residues. CDR3 protein: CASGEQGRNYGYTF. The CDR3 coding sequence is TGTGCCAGTGGAGAACAGGGGAGGAACTATGGCTACACCTTC.